The T cell receptor (beta chain) under discussion was sequenced for a study of CD8 T cells in ankylosing spondylitis (TCRdb year 2017). Background for the entire study: The study profiled T cell receptor beta repertoires in healthy donors and ankylosing spondylitis patients to find disease-linked TCR variants. Samples of peripheral blood were taken, and for ankylosing spondylitis patients, synovial fluid was collected as well. The full study cohort was made up of 20 to 25 ankylosing spondylitis patients and 108 healthy donors. General conclusions and limits of the study: Some motif variants were previously reported in synovial fluid and blood of reactive arthritis patients, suggesting common disease-initiation mechanisms. Blood from ankylosing spondylitis patients appeared to be characterized by a TCR beta motif composed of under 10 highly homologous amino acid variants. The disease-linked clones had a CD8+ phenotype and were found at relatively low frequencies in peripheral blood. The disease-linked clones were reported to be significantly enriched in matched synovial fluid samples from ankylosing spondylitis patients.

As concerns this clonotype: No antigen is known for it. The sample holds no much larger clone one base away, and base qualities are not on file.

The listed sequencing device is Illumina HiSeq 2500. Quantitative 5'-RACE with molecular barcodes was the method used to prepare the TCR beta libraries. Per the source publication's procedure: Disease-linked TCR variants were identified with a new computational method built on a probabilistic model of VDJ rearrangement. The public reads were reanalyzed by TCRdb: fastp trimming at Q25, MiXCR alignment, in-frame beta chains only. Rows merge per CDR3 protein into single entries with the most common DNA and genes. For this entry, the V and J calls and clone size follow TCRdb and not the study's own pipeline. The sample records about 440,000 distinct CDR3 sequences, roughly a sixth of which are singletons. Together, the top ten hold over 1% of the sample. Relative to germline, V is missing 10 bases and J is missing 8 bases, with 8 bases of the junction outside any gene match. The cysteine opens and the phenylalanine closes a CDR3 of 13 amino acids. The entry retains the CDR3 DNA only, 39 bases that are in frame from base 1. CDR1 is given as ENHRY and CDR2 as SYGVKD, both from the germline V gene.

The chain joins TRBV10-3 to TRBJ2-1; 10 bases in the middle match TRBD1. The sample was blood, either unsorted or a sorted T cell fraction (not recorded which). The origin of this receptor is a male donor with ankylosing spondylitis. The CDR3 loop reads CATRQGAVDEQFF. The DNA reads as follows: TGTGCCACCAGACAGGGGGCGGTCGATGAGCAGTTCTTC.